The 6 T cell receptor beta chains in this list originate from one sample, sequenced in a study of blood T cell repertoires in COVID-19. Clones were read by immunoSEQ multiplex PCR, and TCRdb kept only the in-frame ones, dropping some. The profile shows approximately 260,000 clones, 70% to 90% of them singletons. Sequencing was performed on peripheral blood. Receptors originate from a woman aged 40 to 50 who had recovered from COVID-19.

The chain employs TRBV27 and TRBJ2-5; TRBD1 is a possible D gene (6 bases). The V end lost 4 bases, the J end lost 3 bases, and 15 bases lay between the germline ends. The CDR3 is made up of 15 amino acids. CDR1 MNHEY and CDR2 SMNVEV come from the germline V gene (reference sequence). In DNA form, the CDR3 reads TGTGCCAGCAGTTCACTGAGTACAGGGAAAGAGACCCAGTACTTC. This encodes CASSSLSTGKETQYF.

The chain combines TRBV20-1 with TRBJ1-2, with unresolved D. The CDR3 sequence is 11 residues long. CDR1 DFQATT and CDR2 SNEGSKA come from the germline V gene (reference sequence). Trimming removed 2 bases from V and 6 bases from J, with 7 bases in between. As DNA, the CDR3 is TGCAGTGCTAGACGGGAGGATGGCTACACCTTC. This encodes CSARREDGYTF.

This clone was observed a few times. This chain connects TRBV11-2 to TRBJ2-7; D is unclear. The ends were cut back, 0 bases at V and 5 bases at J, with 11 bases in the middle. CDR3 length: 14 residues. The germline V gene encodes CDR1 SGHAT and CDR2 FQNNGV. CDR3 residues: CASSLEPGSDEQYF. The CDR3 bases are TGTGCCAGCAGCTTAGAGCCGGGTTCGGACGAGCAGTACTTC. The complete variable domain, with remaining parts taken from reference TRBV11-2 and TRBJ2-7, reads EAGVAQSPRYKIIEKRQSVAFWCNPISGHATLYWYQQILGQGPKLLIQFQNNGVVDDSQLPKDRFSAERLKGVDSTLKIQPAKLEDSAVYLCASSLEPGSDEQYFGPGTRLTVT.

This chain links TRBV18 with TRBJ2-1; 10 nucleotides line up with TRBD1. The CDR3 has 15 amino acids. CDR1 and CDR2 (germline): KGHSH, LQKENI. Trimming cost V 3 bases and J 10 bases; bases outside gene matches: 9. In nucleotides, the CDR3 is TGTGCCAGCTCACCCACCGGGACAGGGGCGAGAGAGCAGTTCTTC. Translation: CASSPTGTGAREQFF. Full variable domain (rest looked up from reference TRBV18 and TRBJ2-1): NAGVMQNPRHLVRRRGQEARLRCSPMKGHSHVYWYRQLPEEGLKFMVYLQKENIIDESGMPKERFSAEFPKEGPSILRIQQVVRGDSAAYFCASSPTGTGAREQFFGPGTRLTVL.

As DNA, the CDR3 is TGTGCCAGCAGCCGAACTAGCGGGGGGGCTTATGAGCAGTTCTTC. Translated: CASSRTSGGAYEQFF. The genes are TRBV7-9 and TRBJ2-1; 13 bases agree with TRBD2. Looked up from germline, CDR1 is SEHNR and CDR2 is FQNEAQ (reference sequence). This CDR3 spans 15 amino acids. V lost 5 bases and J lost 8; bases outside the gene matches: 6.

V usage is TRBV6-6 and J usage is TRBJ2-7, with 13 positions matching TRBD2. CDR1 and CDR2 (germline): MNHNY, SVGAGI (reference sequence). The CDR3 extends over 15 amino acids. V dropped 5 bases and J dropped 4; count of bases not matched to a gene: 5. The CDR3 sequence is CASSPGLAGIYEQYF. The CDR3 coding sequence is TGTGCCAGCAGTCCGGGACTAGCGGGAATATACGAGCAGTACTTC.